What follows are 28 T cell receptor beta chains derived from one specimen sequenced in a study of blood T cell repertoires in COVID-19. Sequencing was performed with immunoSEQ multiplex PCR; in TCRdb, only in-frame clones are kept and a portion is missing. Of a few hundred thousand clones in the sample, more than 70% were seen once. The sequenced sample consisted of PBMCs or T cells enriched from blood (not recorded which). The receptors were sampled from a woman between 18 and 29 years old who had been exposed to COVID-19.

The genes are TRBV9 and TRBJ2-2; perhaps TRBD2 as D (5 bases). The CDR3 has 16 residues. Looked up from germline, CDR1 is SGDLS and CDR2 is YYNGEE. Trimming took 0 bases from V and 0 from J, leaving 9 bases between them. DNA for the CDR3: TGTGCCAGCAGCGTAGGAGCGGACCCGAACACCGGGGAGCTGTTTTTT. Its translation: CASSVGADPNTGELFF.

A note on this clone: One end of the junction is discordant with germline, which a read error may explain. The chain uses TRBV18 and TRBJ2-7; D ambiguous. Germline assignment: CDR1 KGHSH and CDR2 LQKENI. The CDR3 length is 16 residues. The CDR3 coding sequence is TGTGCCAGCTCACCTACTAAGGTAAAGGCCTCCAACGAGCAGTACTTC. Its translation is CASSPTKVKASNEQYF.

The genes are TRBV6-5 and TRBJ1-1, with a weak D call TRBD1 (5 bases). Germline-derived CDR1 and CDR2 are MNHEY and SVGAGI. The CDR3 sequence is 14 residues long. V gave up 6 bases and J gave up 4 bases, with 15 bases separating them. This CDR3 reads CASSPVQGFTEAFF. In DNA form, the CDR3 reads TGTGCCAGCAGCCCGGTGCAGGGTTTCACTGAAGCTTTCTTT.

The V gene is TRBV23-1, the J gene TRBJ1-1; 8 positions match TRBD1. TRBV23-1 is placed among ORFs of uncertain function. The CDR3 length is 20 residues. Trimming at V came to 3 bases and at J to 5 bases, leaving 23 bases not matched to a gene. Here the CDR3 reads CASSHIYRGSLNDLCTEAFF. For the CDR3, the DNA is TGCGCCAGCAGTCATATTTACAGGGGGTCCCTGAATGATCTTTGTACTGAAGCTTTCTTT.

The V and J genes are TRBV7-9 and TRBJ1-2; D is perhaps TRBD1 (6 bases). The CDR3 consists of 15 residues. Per germline, CDR1 SEHNR and CDR2 FQNEAQ (reference sequence). Trimming took off 7 bases at V and 7 bases at J, with 22 bases between the two ends. The chain's CDR3 is CASTIGGRGRSGYTF. The CDR3 DNA reads as TGTGCCAGCACCATTGGGGGCAGGGGAAGATCTGGCTACACCTTC. The variable domain in full, completed from reference TRBV7-9 and TRBJ1-2, reads DTGVSQNPRHKITKRGQNVTFRCDPISEHNRLYWYRQTLGQGPEFLTYFQNEAQLEKSRLLSDRFSAERPKGSFSTLEIQRTEQGDSAMYLCASTIGGRGRSGYTFGSGTRLTVV.

The chain combines TRBV11-2 with TRBJ1-3; D may be TRBD1 (5 bases). CDR1 is SGHAT, CDR2 FQNNGV, per germline. The CDR3 is made up of 17 amino acids. V was pared by 1 base and J by 0 bases, with 13 bases between. In nucleotides, the CDR3 is TGTGCCAGCAGCTTAGTCCTAGGGGTTGGCTCTGGAAACACCATATATTTT. Translation: CASSLVLGVGSGNTIYF.

This chain uses TRBV4-1 with TRBJ1-6; 8 bases are a match to TRBD1. Germline V lookup: CDR1 MGHRA, CDR2 YSYEKL. The CDR3 totals 16 residues. The V and J ends lost 3 bases and 8 bases, in that order; junction bases with no gene match: 9. CDR3 sequence reads: CASSHLSTGDDSPLHF. The CDR3 nucleotides read TGCGCCAGCAGCCACCTATCGACAGGGGATGATTCACCCCTCCACTTT.

To note about this clone: Relative to the germline gene, one junction end is altered; a read error may explain this. The chain has TRBV9 and TRBJ1-4; D call uncertain. Germline V gene sequence: CDR1 SGDLS, CDR2 YYNGEE. The CDR3 totals 15 residues. The CDR3 sequence is CASSVESTPNEKLFF. DNA of the CDR3: TGTGCCAGCAGCGTAGAATCGACACCTAACGAAAAACTGTTTTTT.

The genes are TRBV28 and TRBJ1-6; weak D call: TRBD1 (5 bases). V lost 5 bases and J lost 0, with 14 bases in between. The CDR3 loop spans 17 amino acids. CDR1 is MDHEN, CDR2 SYDVKM, per germline. CDR3 in amino acids: CASSLWDGSSYNSPLHF. The CDR3 DNA reads as TGTGCCAGCAGTCTCTGGGACGGGAGCTCCTATAATTCACCCCTCCACTTT.

The chain has TRBV15 and TRBJ1-6, with 7 bases lining up with TRBD1. Trimming removed 5 bases from V and 3 bases from J; junction bases left unmatched: 7. Per the germline V gene, CDR1 is LNHNV and CDR2 is YYDKDF (reference sequence). The CDR3 runs to 16 residues. The CDR3 region is CATSFGTASYNSPLHF. In DNA form, the CDR3 reads TGTGCCACCAGCTTCGGGACAGCGAGCTATAATTCACCCCTCCACTTT.

The chain links TRBV12-3 or TRBV12-4 to TRBJ2-2; tentatively, D is TRBD2 (5 bases). V was cut by 6 bases and J by 6 bases, with 11 bases left in between. The CDR3 totals 13 residues. The CDR3 sequence is CASRVTRSGELFF. For the CDR3, the DNA is TGTGCCAGCAGGGTAACTAGGTCCGGGGAGCTGTTTTTT.

V gene TRBV4-2 combines with J gene TRBJ1-5, with D unclear. V lost 0 bases, J lost 0 bases, and 6 bases lay in between. The CDR3 loop spans 15 amino acids. The germline CDR1 and CDR2 sequences are LGHNA and YNFKEQ. CDR3 nucleotide sequence: TGTGCCAGCAGCCAAGACTGGCTTAGCAATCAGCCCCAGCATTTT. Its translation: CASSQDWLSNQPQHF.

The chain uses TRBV6-5 and TRBJ1-1, with TRBD1 identical over 7 bases. The CDR3 totals 14 residues. The V gene end was trimmed by 6 bases and the J gene end by 7 bases; junction bases not matched to a gene: 11. Germline V gene lookup returns CDR1 MNHEY and CDR2 SVGAGI. This chain's CDR3 is CASSQGQVGGEAFF. CDR3 in DNA: TGTGCCAGCAGCCAAGGACAGGTCGGAGGTGAAGCTTTCTTT.

The chain is built from TRBV7-2 and TRBJ1-2; maybe TRBD1 (6 bases). Germline assignment: CDR1 SGHTA and CDR2 FQGNSA. Trimming took 6 bases from V and 1 from J, leaving 9 bases between them. The CDR3 has 13 residues. The CDR3 here is CASREDSNYGYTF. The DNA of the CDR3 is TGTGCCAGCAGGGAGGACAGTAACTATGGCTACACCTTC. Full variable domain (outside the CDR3, taken from reference TRBV7-2 and TRBJ1-2): GAGVSQSPSNKVTEKGKDVELRCDPISGHTALYWYRQSLGQGLEFLIYFQGNSAPDKSGLPSDRFSAERTGGSVSTLTIQRTQQEDSAVYLCASREDSNYGYTFGSGTRLTVV.

V and J are TRBV7-6 and TRBJ2-1, with 7 positions matching TRBD2. V gave up 8 bases and J gave up 1 base; unmatched junction bases: 8. The CDR3 is made up of 15 amino acids. Germline CDR1 is SGHVS and CDR2 is FNYEAQ. CDR3 loop: CASRAGAGSYNEQFF. The CDR3 nucleotides read TGTGCCAGCCGAGCTGGAGCGGGGTCCTACAATGAGCAGTTCTTC.

V and J are TRBV13 and TRBJ1-1; TRBD1 agrees at 11 bases. CDR1 is PRHDT, CDR2 FYEKMQ, per germline (reference sequence). V shed 1 base, J shed 8 bases, and the junction held 3 bases outside the gene matches. There are 14 residues in the CDR3. In nucleotides, the CDR3 is TGTGCCAGCAGCTTAGTGGACAGGGGGCGGGAAGCTTTCTTT. Translated, it gives CASSLVDRGREAFF.

The chain combines TRBV19 with TRBJ1-1, with unresolved D. The CDR3 runs to 14 residues. The germline gives CDR1 LNHDA, CDR2 SQIVND (reference sequence). Trimming removed 9 bases from V and 1 base from J, with 15 bases in between. As DNA, the CDR3 is TGTGCCAGCAAAAGGTCAGGATCGAACACTGAAGCTTTCTTT. As protein: CASKRSGSNTEAFF.

This clone was observed a handful of times. The rearrangement uses TRBV29-1 and TRBJ1-5; the match to TRBD1 covers 10 bases. Germline CDR1 and CDR2: SQVTM and ANQGSEA. The CDR3 sequence is 14 residues long. J was trimmed by 5 bases and V by 3 bases; bases with no gene match: 4. Written as DNA, the CDR3 is TGCAGCGTTGATTTAGGACAGGGGGATCAGCCCCAGCATTTT. Translating it yields CSVDLGQGDQPQHF.

The chain carries TRBV4-1 and TRBJ2-7; 7 bases align to TRBD1. The CDR3 is 17 amino acids. From germline, CDR1 is MGHRA and CDR2 YSYEKL. V was pared by 1 base and J by 4 bases, with 13 bases of the junction left unmatched. This CDR3 reads CASSQGDRFLPTYEQYF. The CDR3 region has the DNA TGCGCCAGCAGCCAAGGGGACAGATTCCTACCTACATACGAGCAGTACTTC.

J is TRBJ2-7 and V is TRBV29-1; 8 nucleotides align to TRBD1. This CDR3 is 14 amino acids long. In germline, CDR1 is SQVTM, CDR2 ANQGSEA. V trimming: 7 bases; J trimming: 1 base; junction bases outside the gene matches: 9. The CDR3 sequence is CSGSTGGGSYEQYF. CDR3 DNA: TGCAGCGGCAGCACAGGGGGAGGTTCCTACGAGCAGTACTTC.

The chain has TRBV7-9 and TRBJ1-4, with TRBD1 identical over 8 bases. V was clipped by 5 bases and J by 4 bases; unmatched bases: 12. The CDR3 runs to 17 residues. Per germline, CDR1 SEHNR and CDR2 FQNEAQ (reference sequence). CDR3 sequence (DNA): TGTGCCAGCAGCCTATTTACCGGACAGGGAATTAATGAAAAACTGTTTTTT. It specifies CASSLFTGQGINEKLFF.

The chain is built from TRBV2 and TRBJ2-1; tentatively, D is TRBD2 (5 bases). Germline CDR1 SNHLY, CDR2 FYNNEI. The CDR3 totals 14 residues. The germline V and J ends were trimmed by 5 bases and 0 bases, with 8 bases remaining between them. The CDR3 sequence: CASSYSGSYNEQFF. The CDR3 DNA follows: TGTGCCAGCAGTTACAGCGGCTCCTACAATGAGCAGTTCTTC. Full variable domain (missing parts from reference TRBV2 and TRBJ2-1): EPEVTQTPSHQVTQMGQEVILRCVPISNHLYFYWYRQILGQKVEFLVSFYNNEISEKSEIFDDQFSVERPDGSNFTLKIRSTKLEDSAMYFCASSYSGSYNEQFFGPGTRLTVL.

The V call is TRBV12-3 or TRBV12-4, the J call TRBJ1-2; D not resolved. Trimming removed 6 bases from V and 8 bases from J, with 10 bases in between. This CDR3 has 11 residues. CDR3 nucleotide sequence: TGTGCCAGCAGCCCTACCTACGGCTACACCTTC. Residues: CASSPTYGYTF.

This chain links TRBV5-4 with TRBJ2-5, with 8 bases fitting TRBD2. This CDR3 contains 15 residues. In germline, CDR1 is SGHNT, CDR2 YYREEE (reference sequence). The J segment lost 4 bases and the V segment lost 7 bases, leaving 12 bases of the junction unmatched. The CDR3 is CASRGSGSLVETQYF. The CDR3, as DNA: TGTGCCAGCCGGGGAAGCGGGAGCTTGGTAGAGACCCAGTACTTC.

The chain joins TRBV7-8 to TRBJ1-2, with 7 bases aligning to TRBD1. Germline CDR1 and CDR2: SGHVS and FQNEAQ. The CDR3 has 13 amino acids. The J segment lost 7 bases and the V segment lost 0 bases, leaving 2 bases of the junction unmatched. Here the CDR3 reads CASSLATGSGYTF. CDR3 nucleotide sequence: TGTGCCAGCAGCTTAGCGACAGGGAGTGGCTACACCTTC.

This chain connects TRBV7-2 to TRBJ1-2; D call uncertain. V was pared by 0 bases and J by 4 bases, with 9 bases between. Germline V gene data show CDR1 as SGHTA and CDR2 as FQGNSA. This CDR3 contains 14 residues. The CDR3 loop is CASSLAYPSYGYTF. The CDR3 DNA reads as TGTGCCAGCAGCTTAGCGTACCCGAGCTATGGCTACACCTTC.

This clone came up a few times. V usage is TRBV30 and J usage is TRBJ1-4; D gene unclear. Per germline, CDR1 GTSNPN and CDR2 SVGIG (reference sequence). This CDR3 is 16 amino acids long. Trimming cost V 1 base and J 0 bases, with 12 bases left between them. The CDR3 is CAWSGELPTTNEKLFF. In nucleotides, the CDR3 is TGTGCCTGGAGTGGCGAATTACCAACAACTAATGAAAAACTGTTTTTT.

The chain uses TRBV6-2 or TRBV6-3 and TRBJ2-7; 10 positions agree with TRBD1. J lost 4 bases, V lost 2 bases, and 2 bases had no gene match. From germline, CDR1 is MNHEY and CDR2 SVGEGT. CDR3 length: 14 residues. CDR3 amino acids: CASSYRDRGYEQYF. CDR3 nucleotides: TGTGCCAGCAGTTACCGGGACAGGGGATACGAGCAGTACTTC.